The T cell receptor beta chain described here comes from a study of blood T cell repertoires in COVID-19. The length of the CDR3 is 17 residues. J gave up 5 bases and V 5 bases, and 15 bases lay outside the gene matches. Germline V gene lookup returns CDR1 MNHNY and CDR2 SVGAGI (reference sequence). This clone was counted only a few times. The table came from immunoSEQ multiplex PCR; TCRdb's copy has only in-frame clones and leaves some out. The profile shows 390,000 or so clones, roughly 90% of them singletons. V is TRBV6-6 and J is TRBJ1-2, with TRBD1 identical over 9 bases. The material sequenced was peripheral blood. The receptor's source is a woman between 25 and 40 years old with active or convalescent COVID-19. The CDR3 sequence is CASSPRNPGQGRYGYTF. The CDR3 DNA reads as TGTGCCAGCAGTCCCCGGAACCCGGGACAGGGACGATATGGCTACACCTTC.